This TCR beta chain was recorded in a study of post-analysis software for immune sequencing data. Overall study results and limits: Four to six TRBV segments appeared more often in patients than in controls, and TRBV5-6, TRBV5-1 and TRBV20-1 were among these. Clustering by F measure revealed strong co-clustering among samples prepared together in one batch.

In the case of this clonotype: Antigen: not known.

In germline, CDR1 is SGHTA, CDR2 FQGNSA. The CDR3 contains 14 residues. Incorporated into the TCR beta cDNA libraries were unique molecular identifiers, which served to reduce PCR and sequencing biases. Each sample of roughly 0.9 to 10 million input T cells yielded around 500,000 cDNA molecules, so each molecule approximated one T cell. One entry per CDR3 protein, called by TCRdb with MiXCR from the PCR reads. The sample gives 500,000 to 600,000 distinct CDR3 sequences, about 40% of which show up once; 1.5% to 2% is in the top ten. The rearrangement joins TRBV7-2 to TRBJ2-5, with no clear D. With the DNA end fitting TRBJ2-7 better, the J assignment may be wrong. The receptor comes from a girl aged 5-17 years with multiple sclerosis. Sequencing was done on a sample of blood. CDR3 region: CASSSTARSYEQYF. The DNA for the CDR3 is TGTGCCAGCAGCTCGACCGCCAGATCCTACGAGCAGTACTTC.